Sequencing of this T cell receptor (beta chain) was carried out in a study of blood T cells in healthy people across ages. Points on this clonotype: Its antigen is not known.

Each sample gave at least 7 million isolated PBMCs. With a J-beta primer mix and a sample-barcoded 5' primer, a second PCR ran about 7 to 11 cycles. A single record per CDR3 protein comes from TCRdb applying MiXCR to the 5' RACE reads. The data contain around 1,700,000 distinct CDR3 sequences, roughly 30% of them singletons. Study results and limitations: Since the PBMCs were unsorted, naive and antigen-experienced cells could not be conclusively compared. In the absence of known donor CMV status, changes in expanded clonotypes were possibly confounded.

CDR1 is KGHSH and CDR2 is LQKENI in the germline V gene. V gave up 0 bases and J gave up 7 bases, with 10 bases separating them. This CDR3 has 14 amino acids. The chain combines TRBV18 with TRBJ2-1; no clear D. Sequenced: blood. This receptor was obtained from a woman in her 30s in good health. CDR3 sequence: CASSPPGPWNEQFF. The CDR3 bases are TGTGCCAGCTCACCACCCGGTCCGTGGAATGAGCAGTTCTTC.